These 29 T cell receptor beta chains were all obtained from the same sample, sequenced in a study of shared clonotypes between healthy human individuals. Clones were sequenced by immunoSEQ multiplex PCR, and TCRdb holds only the in-frame ones, with some missing. The sample lists about 2.4 million clones, more than 85% occurring once. The sample comprised naive CD4+ T cells from PBMCs. Documented subset: CD45RA+ positively selected. These receptors originate from a young man in good health. Some clones in this sample may be carry-over from other donors' samples.

The J gene is TRBJ2-3, the V gene TRBV5-8, with 12 bases identical to TRBD1. V lost 2 bases, J lost 4 bases, and 2 bases stayed unmatched. From germline, CDR1 is SGHTS and CDR2 YDEGEE. The CDR3 has 15 amino acids. The CDR3 spells CASSLGTGGADTQYF. The CDR3, as DNA: TGTGCCAGCAGCTTAGGGACAGGGGGCGCAGATACGCAGTATTTT.

Points on this clone: The sample holds other DNA sequences that translate to the same CDR3. The rearrangement joins TRBV29-1 to TRBJ2-3, with TRBD2 matching over 7 bases. Germline lookup yields CDR1 SQVTM and CDR2 ANQGSEA. The trim removed 7 bases at V and 2 bases at J, leaving 6 bases unmatched. The CDR3 runs 13 residues. Here the CDR3 DNA reads TGCAGCGGGGCGGGGGTCCTCACAGATACGCAGTATTTT. This gives the protein CSGAGVLTDTQYF.

This chain uses TRBV19 with TRBJ2-3; D is unclear. V lost 4 bases and J 2 bases, leaving 10 bases between the germline ends. This CDR3 has 14 amino acids. Per the germline V gene, CDR1 is LNHDA and CDR2 is SQIVND (reference sequence). CDR3: CASSNLGPTDTQYF. In nucleotides, the CDR3 is TGTGCCAGTAGTAATCTGGGCCCCACAGATACGCAGTATTTT. Variable domain in full (rest from reference TRBV19 and TRBJ2-3): DGGITQSPKYLFRKEGQNVTLSCEQNLNHDAMYWYRQDPGQGLRLIYYSQIVNDFQKGDIAEGYSVSREKKESFPLTVTSAQKNPTAFYLCASSNLGPTDTQYFGPGTRLTVL.

The rearrangement uses TRBV23-1 and TRBJ2-5, with D possibly matching TRBD1 (6 bases). TRBV23-1 is labeled an ORF, and its function is uncertain. V dropped 11 bases and J dropped 8 bases, with 24 bases sitting between them. The CDR3 is made up of 14 amino acids. The CDR3 here is CAGYPAEGEKTQYF. The CDR3 nucleotides are TGCGCCGGATATCCGGCCGAGGGGGAAAAAACCCAGTACTTC.

The chain combines TRBV6-1 with TRBJ2-3; the match to TRBD1 covers 9 bases. Trimming took 2 bases from V and 7 from J; bases not matched to a gene: 4. CDR1 is MNHNS and CDR2 is SASEGT in the germline V gene. The CDR3 has 14 amino acids. The CDR3 nucleotides read TGTGCCAGCAGTGAAAGGGGACAGGGACATACGCAGTATTTT. Protein sequence: CASSERGQGHTQYF.

V and J are TRBV12-5 and TRBJ1-1; tentatively, D is TRBD1 (6 bases). The V end lost 5 bases, the J end lost 1 base, and 17 bases lay between the germline ends. The germline gives CDR1 LGHNT, CDR2 FRNRAP. This CDR3 region has 16 residues. The CDR3 nucleotides read TGTGCTAGTGGTGGGAGGTCAGGGGAGGGGAACACTGAAGCTTTCTTT. As protein: CASGGRSGEGNTEAFF.

The genes are TRBV6-6 and TRBJ2-1; D is unclear. Germline CDR1 and CDR2: MNHNY and SVGAGI (reference sequence). With 6 bases removed from V and 4 bases from J, the gap between germline ends came to 10 bases. The length of the CDR3 is 13 residues. The CDR3 DNA follows: TGTGCCAGCAGATCCGACGAGTACAATGAGCAGTTCTTC. As protein: CASRSDEYNEQFF.

J is TRBJ2-7 and V is TRBV6-5; maybe TRBD1 (6 bases). Germline V gene lookup returns CDR1 MNHEY and CDR2 SVGAGI. V was clipped by 8 bases and J by 0 bases, with 11 bases between them. The CDR3 contains 13 residues. The DNA for the CDR3 is TGTGCCAGCCGCCGGGACACCTCCTACGAGCAGTACTTC. This encodes CASRRDTSYEQYF.

The chain carries TRBV5-8 and TRBJ1-2, with 12 bases fitting TRBD1. V was clipped by 4 bases and J by 7 bases; unmatched bases: 14. This CDR3 contains 17 residues. Germline V gene sequence: CDR1 SGHTS, CDR2 YDEGEE. CDR3 loop: CASSLLTGTGGLVGYTF. As DNA, the CDR3 is TGTGCCAGCAGCCTATTAACCGGGACAGGGGGCTTGGTTGGCTACACCTTC.

The rearrangement links TRBV18 to TRBJ2-5, with D possibly being TRBD2 (5 bases). Germline V gene data show CDR1 as KGHSH and CDR2 as LQKENI. The V gene lost 2 bases and the J gene lost 1 base, with 8 bases spanning the gap. The CDR3 is 14 amino acids. CDR3 protein: CASSPSSGQETQYF. The CDR3 nucleotides are TGTGCCAGCTCACCATCCAGCGGCCAAGAGACCCAGTACTTC.

The chain carries TRBV6-1 and TRBJ1-5; D gene unclear. The CDR3 consists of 14 residues. Deletions cut 4 bases from V and 5 bases from J, with 12 bases between. Germline-derived CDR1 and CDR2 are MNHNS and SASEGT. The chain's CDR3 is CASSVLREDQPQHF. As DNA, the CDR3 is TGTGCCAGCAGTGTTTTAAGGGAGGATCAGCCCCAGCATTTT.

The J gene is TRBJ2-1, the V gene TRBV6-1; tentatively, D is TRBD1 or TRBD2 (7 bases each). This CDR3 spans 16 amino acids. Germline CDR1 is MNHNS and CDR2 is SASEGT. Between the trimmed V and J ends, which lost 4 bases and 4 bases, there was a span of 17 bases. CDR3 sequence: CASSGTGGQVYNEQFF. In DNA form, the CDR3 reads TGTGCCAGCAGTGGTACGGGAGGACAGGTTTACAATGAGCAGTTCTTC.

The CDR3 DNA reads as TGTGCCAGCAGATCCGGGACCTTCTACAATGAGCAGTTCTTC. Translated, it gives CASRSGTFYNEQFF. The gene calls are TRBV7-2 and TRBJ2-1; D assignment may be TRBD1 or TRBD2 (5 bases each). CDR3 length: 14 amino acids. Looked up from germline, CDR1 is SGHTA and CDR2 is FQGNSA. Trimming removed 6 bases at V and 3 bases at J, with 12 bases between.

This chain joins TRBV18 and TRBJ2-3; D is possibly TRBD2 (6 bases). Germline V gene lookup returns CDR1 KGHSH and CDR2 LQKENI. The CDR3 consists of 18 residues. Trimming took 4 bases from V and 0 from J, leaving 20 bases between them. For the CDR3, the DNA is TGTGCCAGCTCACGTCTATTCTCGGGCGGGACTAGCACAGATACGCAGTATTTT. Amino acid sequence: CASSRLFSGGTSTDTQYF.

The genes are TRBV7-2 and TRBJ2-1; D gene uncertain. The CDR3 loop spans 15 amino acids. Trimming pared 3 bases from V and 4 bases from J, leaving 13 bases between. Germline values: CDR1 SGHTA, CDR2 FQGNSA. CDR3 in amino acids: CASSFGMPTYNEQFF. CDR3 in DNA: TGTGCCAGCAGCTTTGGGATGCCCACATACAATGAGCAGTTCTTC.

The sample holds a few counts of this clone. This chain connects TRBV6-5 to TRBJ1-2; D might be TRBD1 (5 bases). Germline CDR1 MNHEY, CDR2 SVGAGI. The CDR3 is 14 amino acids. Trimming left V 6 bases short and J 7 bases short, with 18 bases between. CDR3 coding DNA: TGTGCCAGCAGATTTACAGGTTCCCGTGCTGGCTACACCTTC. Amino acids: CASRFTGSRAGYTF.

In its sample, this clone was seen once. This chain connects TRBV7-3 to TRBJ1-2; D unresolved. Trimming took off 1 base at V and 7 bases at J, with 19 bases between the two ends. This CDR3 is 16 amino acids long. Germline-derived CDR1 and CDR2 are SGHTA and FQGTGA. CDR3 nucleotide sequence: TGTGCCAGCAGCTTAAGCCCGAAATCACCGGAGGGTGGCTACACCTTC. Translated, it gives CASSLSPKSPEGGYTF.

This chain joins TRBV10-3 and TRBJ2-3; no definite D call. V lost 3 bases to trimming and J lost 0 bases, with 10 bases between them. CDR1 is ENHRY, CDR2 SYGVKD, per germline. This CDR3 has 15 amino acids. Here the CDR3 reads CAISEEAPSTDTQYF. The DNA of the CDR3 is TGTGCCATCAGTGAAGAAGCGCCCAGCACAGATACGCAGTATTTT.

V is TRBV27 and J is TRBJ2-7; D gene ambiguous. The V gene lost 3 bases and the J gene lost 3 bases, with 3 bases spanning the gap. CDR3 size: 11 residues. Germline CDR1 and CDR2: MNHEY and SMNVEV (reference sequence). The CDR3 sequence: CASSFHYEQYF. DNA for the CDR3: TGTGCCAGCAGTTTCCACTACGAGCAGTACTTC.

A single count supports this clone. The gene calls are TRBV5-1 and TRBJ2-2; D may match TRBD1 or TRBD2 (5 bases each). The length of the CDR3 is 15 residues. The V gene's germline CDR1 is SGHRS and CDR2 YFSETQ. The V gene lost 4 bases and the J gene lost 4 bases, with 14 bases spanning the gap. The CDR3 DNA is TGCGCCAGCAGCACCCTTCGGGACCGCACCGGGGAGCTGTTTTTT. Translating gives CASSTLRDRTGELFF.

CDR3 region: CASSPSGRGETQYF. CDR3 nucleotide sequence: TGTGCCAGCAGTCCTAGCGGGAGGGGAGAGACCCAGTACTTC. This rearrangement joins TRBV27 to TRBJ2-5, with TRBD2 matching 12 bases. The germline CDR1 and CDR2 sequences are MNHEY and SMNVEV (reference sequence). The J segment lost 4 bases and the V segment lost 5 bases, leaving 2 bases of the junction unmatched. The CDR3 has 14 amino acids.

This chain connects TRBV18 to TRBJ2-1; 8 bases fit TRBD2. Trimming removed 6 bases from V and 7 bases from J; junction bases left unmatched: 14. This CDR3 has 16 amino acids. Germline CDR1 reads KGHSH; CDR2 reads LQKENI. For the CDR3, the DNA is TGTGCCAGCTCGGACACTAGCGGCCCTCTGGAGAATGAGCAGTTCTTC. Translated, it gives CASSDTSGPLENEQFF.

The CDR3 nucleotides are TGTGCCAGCAGTCACATCGTAGCGGGAGCAACGTACGAGCAGTACTTC. Its translation: CASSHIVAGATYEQYF. The chain carries TRBV6-6 and TRBJ2-7, with 9 bases matching TRBD2. The CDR3 runs to 16 residues. Per germline, CDR1 MNHNY and CDR2 SVGAGI (reference sequence). The trim removed 5 bases at V and 4 bases at J, leaving 12 bases unmatched.

The chain joins TRBV6-5 to TRBJ1-4, with D maybe TRBD1 (5 bases). This CDR3 region has 16 residues. Germline CDR1 and CDR2: MNHEY and SVGAGI. The germline V and J ends were trimmed by 2 bases and 7 bases, with 17 bases remaining between them. CDR3 in DNA: TGTGCCAGCAGTTACGGGGGGGGAAAAGGGAGTGAAAAACTGTTTTTT. Translating it yields CASSYGGGKGSEKLFF.

The chain recombines TRBV27 with TRBJ1-5; TRBD1 aligns across 7 bases. V dropped 5 bases and J dropped 9; count of bases not matched to a gene: 16. The CDR3 has 16 amino acids. CDR1 and CDR2 (germline): MNHEY, SMNVEV (reference sequence). The CDR3 loop reads CASSPRSTGSGVPQHF. CDR3 bases: TGTGCCAGCAGTCCCCGCTCGACAGGGAGCGGCGTGCCCCAGCATTTT.

The gene calls are TRBV28 and TRBJ2-2, with 7 bases identical to TRBD1. V was clipped by 7 bases and J by 0 bases; unmatched bases: 5. This CDR3 has 15 residues. Germline lookup yields CDR1 MDHEN and CDR2 SYDVKM. In nucleotides, the CDR3 is TGTGCCAGCACCCTCGGGACAGCGAACACCGGGGAGCTGTTTTTT. It encodes CASTLGTANTGELFF. The full variable domain, completed using reference TRBV28 and TRBJ2-2, is DVKVTQSSRYLVKRTGEKVFLECVQDMDHENMFWYRQDPGLGLRLIYFSYDVKMKEKGDIPEGYSVSREKKERFSLILESASTNQTSMYLCASTLGTANTGELFFGEGSRLTVL.

With respect to this clone: The sample contains more than one DNA sequence encoding this CDR3. The chain couples TRBV10-3 to TRBJ2-5, with D tentatively TRBD1 (5 bases). Between the trimmed V and J ends, which lost 0 bases and 2 bases, there was a span of 7 bases. The CDR3 extends over 14 amino acids. CDR1 is ENHRY and CDR2 is SYGVKD in the germline V gene. CDR3 bases: TGTGCCATCAGTGAGTCTAAGGGGCAAGAGACCCAGTACTTC. It is translated as CAISESKGQETQYF.

Notes on this clone: This sample also contains other DNA sequences that code for the same CDR3. The chain has TRBV10-3 and TRBJ1-1; D may be TRBD1 (6 bases). Germline V gene data show CDR1 as ENHRY and CDR2 as SYGVKD. The CDR3 totals 14 residues. V lost 0 bases and J 1 base, leaving 6 bases between the germline ends. The CDR3 region is CAISESGANTEAFF. The CDR3 nucleotides read TGTGCCATCAGTGAGTCGGGGGCGAACACTGAAGCTTTCTTT.

The chain combines TRBV20-1 with TRBJ1-2; maybe TRBD1 (5 bases). V lost 6 bases, J lost 4 bases, and 9 bases lay in between. The V gene's germline CDR1 is DFQATT and CDR2 SNEGSKA (reference sequence). CDR3 length: 11 amino acids. CDR3 nucleotides: TGCAGTGCCTCGGGGGTCTATGGCTACACCTTC. Translated, it gives CSASGVYGYTF.